One TCR beta chain is described in this entry. Its specificity is unknown. The sample belongs to a study of CD8+ T cells in alopecia areata. Study observations and caveats: Lesional scalp exceeded normal scalp in clonality, especially in alopecia totalis/universalis. Tofacitinib significantly lowered scalp clonality and expanded CD8+ clones among the top 100. It was observed that many expanded lesional clones persisted in scalp and blood during tofacitinib.

The V end was cut by 0 bases, the J end by 4 bases, with 9 bases between. CDR3 size: 14 residues. Germline-derived CDR1 and CDR2 are ENHRY and SYGVKD. Sequencing used cDNA as its template, made by extracting RNA and reverse transcribing it. Method: immunoSEQ multiplex PCR; TCRdb's copy keeps in-frame clones and lacks some. The sample lists 200,000 to 250,000 clones; 35% to 40% were seen once. As to treatment: oral pan-JAK inhibitor, 5-10 mg twice daily. The chain is built from TRBV10-3 and TRBJ1-2; D unclear. Sample: CD4+ T cells sorted from blood, taken around week 30, from a patient treated with tofacitinib. The clonotype was recovered from a human donor with alopecia areata. The CDR3 DNA is TGTGCCATCAGTGAGTCTGAAGGATCCTATGGCTACACCTTC. It translates to CAISESEGSYGYTF.